These 13 T cell receptor beta chains share one sample of origin, sequenced in a study of radiotherapy plus CTLA-4 blockade in lung cancer. The method was immunoSEQ multiplex PCR; TCRdb's version includes in-frame clones alone and lacks a portion of them. The sample yields about 120,000 clones, just under 80% seen once. The sequenced sample was peripheral blood, obtained from a patient treated with radiotherapy plus ipilimumab. These receptors were collected from a human donor with non-small cell lung cancer who had a partial response to radiotherapy plus ipilimumab.

The chain employs TRBV27 and TRBJ2-2; no definite D call. Germline V CDR1 and CDR2: MNHEY, SMNVEV (reference sequence). This CDR3 contains 14 residues. Trimming left V 5 bases short and J 7 bases short, with 14 bases between. The CDR3 loop is CASSTTSRHGELFF. For the CDR3, the DNA is TGTGCCAGCAGTACTACCTCTCGGCACGGGGAGCTGTTTTTT.

Comment on this clone: This CDR3 is also generated by other DNA sequences in the sample. This chain connects TRBV28 to TRBJ2-7, with D possibly being TRBD1 (5 bases). Per germline, CDR1 MDHEN and CDR2 SYDVKM. V lost 4 bases and J 2 bases, leaving 9 bases between the germline ends. CDR3 size: 13 residues. DNA for the CDR3: TGTGCCAGCAGTTCGACAGCAACCTACGAGCAGTACGTC. This translates into CASSSTATYEQYV.

The chain employs TRBV28 and TRBJ1-1; a possible D gene is TRBD1 (5 bases). Germline V gives CDR1 MDHEN, CDR2 SYDVKM. Between the trimmed V and J ends, which lost 5 bases and 0 bases, there was a span of 16 bases. There are 16 residues in the CDR3. CDR3 protein: CASSLTVLSMNTEAFF. The CDR3 bases are TGTGCCAGCAGTCTGACAGTGCTCTCTATGAACACTGAAGCTTTCTTT.

This clone was seen just once. V and J are TRBV2 and TRBJ1-5; D gene unclear. This CDR3 is 15 amino acids long. V was cut by 6 bases and J by 2 bases, with 14 bases left in between. Germline V gene data show CDR1 as SNHLY and CDR2 as FYNNEI. DNA of the CDR3: TGTGCCAGCAGCCTCGAGGGTATAGGCAATCAGCCCCAGCATTTT. Translating it yields CASSLEGIGNQPQHF.

The V call is TRBV5-1, the J call TRBJ1-2; 10 bases fit TRBD1. The CDR3 is 14 amino acids. The germline gives CDR1 SGHRS, CDR2 YFSETQ. Unmatched junction bases numbered 6, after V lost 3 bases and J lost 7 bases. This CDR3 is CASSSTGDRGGYTF. CDR3 coding DNA: TGCGCCAGCAGCTCCACCGGGGACAGGGGTGGCTACACCTTC.

This clone appeared a single time. This chain links TRBV28 with TRBJ1-1; D uncertain. The CDR3 length is 12 residues. The V end lost 2 bases, the J end lost 4 bases, and 5 bases lay between the germline ends. Germline CDR1 is MDHEN and CDR2 is SYDVKM. The CDR3 sequence is CASSLLGTEAFF. The CDR3 nucleotides read TGTGCCAGCAGTTTACTAGGCACTGAAGCTTTCTTT.

The rearrangement uses TRBV29-1 and TRBJ1-1; D gene uncertain. CDR1 and CDR2 from the germline V gene are SQVTM and ANQGSEA. This CDR3 region has 12 residues. The V end lost 7 bases, the J end lost 0 bases, and 9 bases lay between the germline ends. The chain's CDR3 is CSAQKLNTEAFF. The CDR3 nucleotides are TGCAGCGCACAGAAACTGAACACTGAAGCTTTCTTT.

The chain couples TRBV5-1 to TRBJ1-1, with D perhaps matching TRBD1 (6 bases). V lost 2 bases to trimming and J lost 1 base, with 12 bases between them. CDR1 is SGHRS, CDR2 YFSETQ, per germline. The CDR3 consists of 15 residues. Here the CDR3 DNA reads TGCGCCAGCAGCTTCGACAGGCTAGAGAACACTGAAGCTTTCTTT. Its protein is CASSFDRLENTEAFF.

This chain joins TRBV7-9 and TRBJ2-1; 10 positions match TRBD2. CDR3 size: 17 residues. CDR1 is SEHNR, CDR2 FQNEAQ, per germline (reference sequence). The ends lost 5 bases at V and 6 bases at J; junction bases unmatched: 13. The CDR3 bases are TGTGCCAGCAGCCTACTGAGGCTAGCGGGAGTTAGCAATGAGCAGTTCTTC. Translating gives CASSLLRLAGVSNEQFF. Full variable domain (remainder filled in from reference TRBV7-9 and TRBJ2-1): DTGVSQNPRHKITKRGQNVTFRCDPISEHNRLYWYRQTLGQGPEFLTYFQNEAQLEKSRLLSDRFSAERPKGSFSTLEIQRTEQGDSAMYLCASSLLRLAGVSNEQFFGPGTRLTVL.

V usage is TRBV25-1 and J usage is TRBJ2-5, with 8 bases fitting TRBD2. The germline gives CDR1 MGHDK, CDR2 SYGVNS. There are 15 residues in the CDR3. V was clipped by 4 bases and J by 5 bases; unmatched bases: 9. CDR3 sequence (DNA): TGTGCCAGCAGTGCCCCCCCGGGCGGGAGGGAGACCCAGTACTTC. Translated: CASSAPPGGRETQYF.

The chain links TRBV28 to TRBJ2-7; 7 bases line up with TRBD1. The CDR3 spans 12 residues. Germline V gene sequence: CDR1 MDHEN, CDR2 SYDVKM. The J segment lost 3 bases and the V segment lost 7 bases, leaving 3 bases of the junction unmatched. CDR3 sequence reads: CASTGQDYEQYF. The CDR3 coding sequence is TGTGCCAGCACCGGACAGGACTACGAGCAGTACTTC.

The rearrangement links TRBV5-1 to TRBJ2-5; D unclear. CDR1 is SGHRS and CDR2 is YFSETQ in the germline V gene. The CDR3 totals 14 residues. V lost 4 bases to trimming and J lost 5 bases, with 15 bases between them. CDR3 amino acids: CASSDDKFRETQYF. The CDR3, as DNA: TGCGCCAGCAGCGACGACAAATTCAGGGAGACCCAGTACTTC.

The chain combines TRBV28 with TRBJ1-1; D is uncertain. With 1 base removed from V and 0 bases from J, the gap between germline ends came to 9 bases. The CDR3 totals 15 residues. CDR1 is MDHEN and CDR2 is SYDVKM in the germline V gene. For the CDR3, the DNA is TGTGCCAGCAGTTTATTATCCACTTTGAACACTGAAGCTTTCTTT. Translated, it gives CASSLLSTLNTEAFF.